The present TCR beta chain was sequenced within a study of shared clonotypes between healthy human individuals. Whole-study findings and limits: Blood was the sole source, and tissue repertoires probably differ. Generation probabilities of non-shared clonotypes were lower (relative to those shared by all four donors).

Some 29,000 T cell genomes (about 0.2 ug DNA) went into each sorted-subset replicate. Produced via immunoSEQ multiplex PCR; TCRdb's table is partial and in-frame only. The table lists roughly 1,500,000 clones, about 98% of them singletons. The ends were cut back, 4 bases at V and 0 bases at J, with 9 bases in the middle. The CDR3 covers 14 residues. Looked up from germline, CDR1 is SGHRS and CDR2 is YFSETQ. Details on this clone: What it binds is unknown. Other DNA sequences in this sample translate to the same CDR3.

The sequencing input was naive CD4+ T cells sorted from blood. As to subset: CD45RA+ positively selected. The chain employs TRBV5-1 and TRBJ2-3; D unresolved. The TCR sequence derives from a man aged 25 to 40 in good health. The CDR3 reads CASSPTGSTDTQYF. The CDR3 DNA reads TGCGCCAGCAGCCCGACCGGGAGCACAGATACGCAGTATTTT.